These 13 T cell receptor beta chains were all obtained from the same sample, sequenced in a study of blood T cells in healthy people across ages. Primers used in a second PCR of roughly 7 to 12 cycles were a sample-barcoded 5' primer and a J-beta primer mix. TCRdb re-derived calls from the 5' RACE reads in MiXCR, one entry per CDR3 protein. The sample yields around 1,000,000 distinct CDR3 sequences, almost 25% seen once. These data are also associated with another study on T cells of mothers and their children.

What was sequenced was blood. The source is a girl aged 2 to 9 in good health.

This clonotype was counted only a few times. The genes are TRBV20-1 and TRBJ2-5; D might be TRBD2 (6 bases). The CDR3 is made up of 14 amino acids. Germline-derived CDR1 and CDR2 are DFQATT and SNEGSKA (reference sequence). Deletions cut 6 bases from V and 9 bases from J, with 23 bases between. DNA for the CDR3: TGCAGTGCAAAAAGGTACCCGGGGGTCGGCGCCCAGTACTTC. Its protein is CSAKRYPGVGAQYF.

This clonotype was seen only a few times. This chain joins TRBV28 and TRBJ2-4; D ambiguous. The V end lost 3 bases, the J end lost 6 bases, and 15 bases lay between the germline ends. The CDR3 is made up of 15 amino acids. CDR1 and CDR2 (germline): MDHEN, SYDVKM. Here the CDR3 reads CASSFRLSFGNIQYF. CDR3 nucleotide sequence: TGTGCCAGCAGTTTTCGGCTGTCGTTTGGAAACATTCAGTACTTC.

The CDR3 nucleotides are TGCGCCAGCAGCTTGATGCTAGCGGGAGCTGTCGAGCAGTACTTC. Translated: CASSLMLAGAVEQYF. V and J are TRBV5-1 and TRBJ2-5; TRBD2 matches 10 bases. The better agreement between TRBJ2-7 and the DNA end casts doubt on the J call. This CDR3 has 15 residues. Germline CDR1 reads SGHRS; CDR2 reads YFSETQ.

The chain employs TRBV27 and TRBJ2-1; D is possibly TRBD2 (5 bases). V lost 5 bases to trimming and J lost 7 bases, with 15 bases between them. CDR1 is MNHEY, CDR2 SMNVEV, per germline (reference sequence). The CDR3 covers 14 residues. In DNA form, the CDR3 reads TGTGCCAGCAGTGAGGGTGTCAGTGATAATGAGCAGTTCTTC. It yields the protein CASSEGVSDNEQFF.

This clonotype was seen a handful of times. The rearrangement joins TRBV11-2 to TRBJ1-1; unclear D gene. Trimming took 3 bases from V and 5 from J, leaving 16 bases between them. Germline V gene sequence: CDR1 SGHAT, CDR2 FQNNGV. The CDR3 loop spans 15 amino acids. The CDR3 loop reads CASSFADRIVTEAFF. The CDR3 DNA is TGTGCCAGCAGCTTCGCCGACCGGATAGTAACTGAAGCTTTCTTT.

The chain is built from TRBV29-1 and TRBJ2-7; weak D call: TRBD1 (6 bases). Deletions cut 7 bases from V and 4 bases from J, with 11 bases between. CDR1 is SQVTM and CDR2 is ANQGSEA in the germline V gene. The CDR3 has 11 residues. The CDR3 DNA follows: TGCAGCGCAGACCAGGGGTACGAGCAGTACTTC. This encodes CSADQGYEQYF.

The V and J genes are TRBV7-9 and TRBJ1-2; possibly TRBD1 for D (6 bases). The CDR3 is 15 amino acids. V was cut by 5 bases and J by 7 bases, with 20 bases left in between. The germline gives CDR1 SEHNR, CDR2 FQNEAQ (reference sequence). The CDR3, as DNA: TGTGCCAGCAGCCCTCTCGACCGGGGGGCGGGTGGCTACACCTTC. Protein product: CASSPLDRGAGGYTF.

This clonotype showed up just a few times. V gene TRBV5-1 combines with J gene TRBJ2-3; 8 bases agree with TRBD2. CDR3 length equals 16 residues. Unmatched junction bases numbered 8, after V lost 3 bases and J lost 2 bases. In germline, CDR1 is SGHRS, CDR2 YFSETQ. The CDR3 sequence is CASSSGLADPTDTQYF. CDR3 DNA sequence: TGCGCCAGCAGCTCTGGACTAGCAGATCCCACAGATACGCAGTATTTT.

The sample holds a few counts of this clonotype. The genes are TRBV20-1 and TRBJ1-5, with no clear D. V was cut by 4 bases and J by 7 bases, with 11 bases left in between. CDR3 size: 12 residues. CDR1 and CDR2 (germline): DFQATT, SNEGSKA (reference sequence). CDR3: CSANRKGQPQHF. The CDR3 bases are TGCAGTGCTAATCGGAAAGGGCAGCCCCAGCATTTT.

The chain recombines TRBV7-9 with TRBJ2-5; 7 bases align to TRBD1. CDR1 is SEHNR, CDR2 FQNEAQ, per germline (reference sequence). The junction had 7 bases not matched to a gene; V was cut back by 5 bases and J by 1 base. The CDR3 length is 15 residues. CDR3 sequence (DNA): TGTGCCAGCAGCCTATTATCAGGGGGCCAAGAGACCCAGTACTTC. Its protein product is CASSLLSGGQETQYF.

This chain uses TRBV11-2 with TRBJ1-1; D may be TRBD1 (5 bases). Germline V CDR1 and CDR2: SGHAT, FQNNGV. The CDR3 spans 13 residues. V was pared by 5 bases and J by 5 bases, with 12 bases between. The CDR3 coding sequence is TGTGCCAGCAGCCCCTCGGGGGAAACTGAAGCTTTCTTT. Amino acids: CASSPSGETEAFF.

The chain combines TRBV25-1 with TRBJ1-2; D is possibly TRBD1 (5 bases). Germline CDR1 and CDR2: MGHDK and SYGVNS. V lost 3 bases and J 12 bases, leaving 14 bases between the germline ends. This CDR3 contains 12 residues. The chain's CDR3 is CASSDGTSEHTF. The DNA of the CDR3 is TGTGCCAGCAGTGACGGGACCTCCGAGCACACCTTC.

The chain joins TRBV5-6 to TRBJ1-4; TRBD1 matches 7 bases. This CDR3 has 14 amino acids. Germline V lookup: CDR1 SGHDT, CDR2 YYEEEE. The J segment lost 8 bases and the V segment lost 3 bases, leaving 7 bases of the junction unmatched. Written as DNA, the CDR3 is TGTGCCAGCAGCTATGACAGGGCGACCGAAAAACTGTTTTTT. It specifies CASSYDRATEKLFF.